This T cell receptor (beta chain) was documented in a study of response to subunit inactivated influenza vaccine. TCRdb reprocessed the RT-PCR reads with MiXCR, giving one entry per CDR3 protein. The data contain roughly 570,000 distinct CDR3 sequences, 14% of them singletons. The CDR3 is 19 amino acids. V was trimmed by 5 bases and J by 3 bases, leaving 26 bases between them. Germline V gives CDR1 SGHAT, CDR2 FQDESV (reference sequence). This clonotype has a handful of counts. The source is a man over 45 who received an inactivated influenza vaccine. The sequences come from PBMCs from blood, collected 11 to 12 days after vaccination. The chain couples TRBV11-1 to TRBJ2-1, with D unclear. CDR3 sequence reads: CASSGLSPDSGIDYNEQFF. CDR3 coding DNA: TGTGCCAGCAGCGGCCTAAGCCCCGATTCAGGAATCGACTACAATGAGCAGTTCTTC.